Below, 16 T cell receptor beta chains from the same sample are listed, as sequenced in a study of blood T cell repertoires in COVID-19. Generated by immunoSEQ multiplex PCR, the TCRdb table keeps only in-frame clones and is missing some. The table shows around 200,000 clones, with approximately 88% occurring only once. Sequences were obtained from PBMCs or T cells enriched from blood (not recorded which). These receptors were obtained from a woman aged 25 to 39 who had recovered from COVID-19.

The genes are TRBV28 and TRBJ2-7; 10 nucleotides match TRBD1. The V gene's germline CDR1 is MDHEN and CDR2 SYDVKM. The CDR3 has 15 residues. The V segment lost 8 bases and the J segment 2 bases; nucleotides outside the gene matches: 9. CDR3 in DNA: TGTGCCAGCGTACCACCCGGGACAGGGGCCTACGAGCAGTACTTC. Protein sequence: CASVPPGTGAYEQYF.

The chain couples TRBV3-1 (or the pseudogene TRBV3-2) to TRBJ2-5; 8 bases align to TRBD2. CDR1 is LGHDT and CDR2 is YNNKEL in the germline V gene (reference sequence). Unmatched junction bases numbered 13, after V lost 2 bases and J lost 5 bases. The CDR3 runs to 17 residues. CDR3 nucleotide sequence: TGTGCCAGCAGCCAATTAGGCCTAGCGGGCTCACGGGAGACCCAGTACTTC. This sequence encodes CASSQLGLAGSRETQYF.

This clone occurred once. The chain combines TRBV6-1 with TRBJ2-3, with 7 bases that match TRBD2. The V gene's germline CDR1 is MNHNS and CDR2 SASEGT. This CDR3 is 15 amino acids long. The V gene end was trimmed by 3 bases and the J gene end by 8 bases; junction bases not matched to a gene: 11. CDR3 DNA sequence: TGTGCCAGCAGTGAGCCCGGGAGGAACGGGGGTACGCAGTATTTT. Protein product: CASSEPGRNGGTQYF.

This chain links TRBV4-2 with TRBJ2-3, with TRBD2 matching over 12 bases. Trimming at V came to 2 bases and at J to 4 bases, leaving 7 bases not matched to a gene. The CDR3 is 17 residues long. Germline V gives CDR1 LGHNA, CDR2 YNFKEQ. CDR3 nucleotides: TGTGCCAGCAGCCAAACGGGGACTAGCGGGCCGGCAGATACGCAGTATTTT. Translating gives CASSQTGTSGPADTQYF.

On this clone itself: Additional DNA sequences in this sample encode the identical CDR3. The chain recombines TRBV20-1 with TRBJ1-2; tentatively, D is TRBD1 (5 bases). Deletions cut 3 bases from V and 4 bases from J, with 9 bases between. There are 12 residues in the CDR3. Germline-derived CDR1 and CDR2 are DFQATT and SNEGSKA (reference sequence). Written as DNA, the CDR3 is TGCAGTGCTAGTGGGGGGGTCTATGGCTACACCTTC. Translated: CSASGGVYGYTF.

This clone was detected only once. The J gene is TRBJ2-1, the V gene TRBV18; 11 bases line up with TRBD1. The CDR3 extends over 15 amino acids. Unmatched junction bases numbered 12, after V lost 3 bases and J lost 14 bases. Germline-derived CDR1 and CDR2 are KGHSH and LQKENI. The CDR3 sequence: CASSPTGTGGFGEFF. CDR3 coding DNA: TGTGCCAGCTCACCGACCGGGACAGGGGGATTCGGGGAGTTCTTC.

The chain recombines TRBV28 with TRBJ1-5, with D possibly TRBD1 on 5 matching bases. The germline V and J ends were trimmed by 7 bases and 0 bases, with 19 bases remaining between them. The germline gives CDR1 MDHEN, CDR2 SYDVKM. The CDR3 spans 17 residues. The CDR3 loop is CASTPGDLGYSNQPQHF. The DNA of the CDR3 is TGTGCCAGCACCCCCGGGGACTTAGGGTATAGCAATCAGCCCCAGCATTTT.

This chain connects TRBV19 to TRBJ1-5, with 7 bases that match TRBD1. The V gene's germline CDR1 is LNHDA and CDR2 SQIVND (reference sequence). This CDR3 contains 13 residues. V dropped 5 bases and J dropped 4; count of bases not matched to a gene: 2. The CDR3 nucleotides read TGTGCCAGTAGTTCACAGGGGAATCAGCCCCAGCATTTT. Its translation is CASSSQGNQPQHF.

Worth noting for this clone: Different DNA sequences within this sample yield the same CDR3. The V and J genes are TRBV7-9 and TRBJ2-3, with TRBD2 identical over 7 bases. The CDR3 totals 14 residues. Trimming at V came to 1 base and at J to 5 bases, leaving 3 bases not matched to a gene. CDR1 and CDR2 (germline): SEHNR, FQNEAQ (reference sequence). The CDR3 DNA reads as TGTGCCAGCAGCTTAGTGGGGGGGGGAGATACGCAGTATTTT. Translation gives CASSLVGGGDTQYF.

The chain has TRBV5-1 and TRBJ2-5; 7 bases are shared with TRBD2. The junction had 5 bases not matched to a gene; V was cut back by 5 bases and J by 1 base. This CDR3 has 14 amino acids. Per germline, CDR1 SGHRS and CDR2 YFSETQ. This CDR3 reads CASSTSGAQETQYF. The CDR3 region has the DNA TGCGCCAGCAGTACAAGCGGGGCCCAAGAGACCCAGTACTTC.

This sequence joins TRBV9 and TRBJ2-2, with unresolved D. Germline CDR1 is SGDLS and CDR2 is YYNGEE. Trimming shortened V by 0 bases and J by 7 bases, and 4 bases separated the two germline ends. The CDR3 has 12 residues. The CDR3 spells CASSVVIGELFF. In DNA form, the CDR3 reads TGTGCCAGCAGCGTAGTCATCGGGGAGCTGTTTTTT. The whole variable domain, remainder taken from reference TRBV9 and TRBJ2-2, is DSGVTQTPKHLITATGQRVTLRCSPRSGDLSVYWYQQSLDQGLQFLIQYYNGEERAKGNILERFSAQQFPDLHSELNLSSLELGDSALYFCASSVVIGELFFGEGSRLTVL.

The CDR3 bases are TGTGCCAGCAGTTCCCCCCGGCTAGCGGGATTGTACGAGCAGTACTTC. It yields the protein CASSSPRLAGLYEQYF. V usage is TRBV27 and J usage is TRBJ2-7; 9 nucleotides line up with TRBD2. The CDR3 covers 16 residues. Trimming cost V 4 bases and J 4 bases; bases outside gene matches: 11. CDR1 MNHEY and CDR2 SMNVEV come from the germline V gene (reference sequence).

This clone was seen just once. The chain employs TRBV30 and TRBJ2-5, with 9 bases that match TRBD2. The CDR3 is 16 residues long. Trimming at V came to 0 bases and at J to 0 bases, leaving 5 bases not matched to a gene. Germline CDR1 and CDR2: GTSNPN and SVGIG (reference sequence). For the CDR3, the DNA is TGTGCCTGGAGTGTCAGGGCTAGCGGGAACCAAGAGACCCAGTACTTC. This codes for CAWSVRASGNQETQYF.

This rearrangement joins TRBV10-3 to TRBJ2-7; D perhaps matches TRBD2 (7 bases). Germline-derived CDR1 and CDR2 are ENHRY and SYGVKD. V was cut by 4 bases and J by 6 bases, with 10 bases left in between. The length of the CDR3 is 12 residues. The CDR3 loop reads CAISVGGGEQYF. The CDR3 DNA reads TGTGCCATCAGTGTGGGAGGGGGCGAGCAGTACTTC.

This clone was detected once. The chain has TRBV6-5 and TRBJ2-7, with TRBD1 matching 10 bases. The germline V gene encodes CDR1 MNHEY and CDR2 SVGAGI. With V trimmed by 8 bases and J by 1 base, 2 bases remained unmatched. This CDR3 region has 13 residues. The CDR3 DNA sequence: TGTGCCAGCTGGGGACAGGGGTCCTACGAGCAGTACTTC. This encodes CASWGQGSYEQYF.

V usage is TRBV4-1 and J usage is TRBJ1-4, with a possible D match to TRBD1 (5 bases). Trimming removed 5 bases from V and 5 bases from J, with 15 bases in between. Germline CDR1 is MGHRA and CDR2 is YSYEKL. The CDR3 extends over 15 amino acids. Here the CDR3 reads CASSSQGGVNEKLFF. DNA for the CDR3: TGCGCCAGCAGCTCTCAGGGTGGCGTGAATGAAAAACTGTTTTTT.